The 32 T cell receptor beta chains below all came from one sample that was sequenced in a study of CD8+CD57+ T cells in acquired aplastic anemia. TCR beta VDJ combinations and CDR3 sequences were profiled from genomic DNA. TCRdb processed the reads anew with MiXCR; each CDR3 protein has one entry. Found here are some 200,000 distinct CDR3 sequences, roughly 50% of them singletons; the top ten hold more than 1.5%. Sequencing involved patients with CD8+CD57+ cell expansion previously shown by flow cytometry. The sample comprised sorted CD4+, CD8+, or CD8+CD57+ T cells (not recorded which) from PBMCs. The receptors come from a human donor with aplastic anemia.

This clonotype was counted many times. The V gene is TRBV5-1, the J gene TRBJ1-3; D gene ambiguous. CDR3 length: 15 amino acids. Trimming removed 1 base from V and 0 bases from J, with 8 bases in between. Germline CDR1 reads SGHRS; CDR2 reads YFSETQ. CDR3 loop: CASSLTVVSGNTIYF. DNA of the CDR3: TGCGCCAGCAGCTTGACAGTCGTCTCTGGAAACACCATATATTTT.

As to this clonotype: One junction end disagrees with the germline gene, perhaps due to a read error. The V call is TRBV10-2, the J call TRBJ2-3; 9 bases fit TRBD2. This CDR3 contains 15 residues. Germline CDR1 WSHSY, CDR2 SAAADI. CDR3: CASSAAGGQGDTQYF. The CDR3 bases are TGCGCCAGCAGTGCTGCGGGGGGGCAGGGGGATACGCAGTATTTC.

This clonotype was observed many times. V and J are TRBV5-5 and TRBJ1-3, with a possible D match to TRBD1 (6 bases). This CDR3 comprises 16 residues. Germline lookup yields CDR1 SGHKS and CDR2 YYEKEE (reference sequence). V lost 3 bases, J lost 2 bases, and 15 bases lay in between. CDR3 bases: TGTGCCAGCAGCTCGGCTCCAGGACAGCCTGGAAACACCATATATTTT. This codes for CASSSAPGQPGNTIYF. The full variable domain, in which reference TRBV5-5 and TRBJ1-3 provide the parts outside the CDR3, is DAGVTQSPTHLIKTRGQQVTLRCSPISGHKSVSWYQQVLGQGPQFIFQYYEKEERGRGNFPDRFSARQFPNYSSELNVNALLLGDSALYLCASSSAPGQPGNTIYFGEGSWLTVV.

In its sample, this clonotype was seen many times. The CDR3 DNA reads TGTGCCAGCTCACCAGGGGGCTCGACCTACGAGCAGTACTTC. Translated: CASSPGGSTYEQYF. The chain has TRBV18 and TRBJ2-7; D possibly corresponds to TRBD1 (6 bases). The CDR3 is made up of 14 amino acids. Germline V gives CDR1 KGHSH, CDR2 LQKENI. Trimming shortened V by 2 bases and J by 2 bases, and 10 bases separated the two germline ends.

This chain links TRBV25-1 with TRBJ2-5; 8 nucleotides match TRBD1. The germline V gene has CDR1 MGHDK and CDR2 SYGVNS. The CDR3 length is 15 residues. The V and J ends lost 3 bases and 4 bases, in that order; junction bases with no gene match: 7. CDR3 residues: CASSELDRGRETQYF. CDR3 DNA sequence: TGTGCCAGCAGTGAGTTAGACAGGGGAAGAGAGACCCAGTACTTC.

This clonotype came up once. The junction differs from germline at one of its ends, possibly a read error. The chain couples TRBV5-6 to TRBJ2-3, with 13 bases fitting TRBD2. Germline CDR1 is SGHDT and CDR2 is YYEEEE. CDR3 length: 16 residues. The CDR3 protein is CASSIPSGLAGDAQYF. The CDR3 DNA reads TGTGCCAGCAGCATCCCCTCCGGACTAGCGGGAGATGCGCAGTATTTT.

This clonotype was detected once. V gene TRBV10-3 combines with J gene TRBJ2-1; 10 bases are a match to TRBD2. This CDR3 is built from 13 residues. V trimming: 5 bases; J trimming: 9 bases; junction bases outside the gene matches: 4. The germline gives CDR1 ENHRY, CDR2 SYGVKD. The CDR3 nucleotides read TGTGCCATCAGTAGCGGGGGGGCAGGTGAGCAGTTCTTC. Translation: CAISSGGAGEQFF.

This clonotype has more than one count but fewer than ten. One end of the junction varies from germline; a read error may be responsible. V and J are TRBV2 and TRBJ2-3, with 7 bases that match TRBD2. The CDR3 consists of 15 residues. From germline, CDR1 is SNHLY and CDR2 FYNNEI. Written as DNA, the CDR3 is TGTGCCACCAGTGCCCCTAGCGGCAGCACAGATACGCAGTATTTT. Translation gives CATSAPSGSTDTQYF. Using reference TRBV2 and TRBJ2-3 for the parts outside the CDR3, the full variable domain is EPEVTQTPSHQVTQMGQEVILRCVPISNHLYFYWYRQILGQKVEFLVSFYNNEISEKSEIFDDQFSVERPDGSNFTLKIRSTKLEDSAMYFCATSAPSGSTDTQYFGPGTRLTVL.

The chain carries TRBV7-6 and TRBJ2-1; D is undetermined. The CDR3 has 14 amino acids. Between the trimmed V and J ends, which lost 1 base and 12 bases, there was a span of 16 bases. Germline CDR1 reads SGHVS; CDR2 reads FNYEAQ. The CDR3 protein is CASSLGPDLRRQFF. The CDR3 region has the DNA TGTGCCAGCAGCTTAGGACCAGACTTACGACGGCAGTTCTTC.

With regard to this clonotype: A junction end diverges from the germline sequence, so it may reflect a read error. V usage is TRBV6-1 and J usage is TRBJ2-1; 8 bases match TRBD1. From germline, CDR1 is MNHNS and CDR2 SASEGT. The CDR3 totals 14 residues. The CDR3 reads CATSEVQGDNEQFF. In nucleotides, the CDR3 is TGTGCCACCAGTGAAGTACAGGGGGACAATGAGCAGTTCTTC.

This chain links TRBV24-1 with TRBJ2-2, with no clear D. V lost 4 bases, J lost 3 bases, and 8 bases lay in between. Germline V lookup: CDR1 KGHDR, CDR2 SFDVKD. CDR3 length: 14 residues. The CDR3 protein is CATSDRTDTGELFF. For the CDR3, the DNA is TGTGCCACCAGTGACCGAACCGACACCGGGGAGCTGTTTTTT.

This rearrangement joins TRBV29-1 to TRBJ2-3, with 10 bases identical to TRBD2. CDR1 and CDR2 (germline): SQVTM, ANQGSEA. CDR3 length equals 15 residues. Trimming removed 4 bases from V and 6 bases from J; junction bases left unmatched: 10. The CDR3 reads CSVVVAGGRLDTQYF. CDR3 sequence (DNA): TGCAGCGTTGTAGTAGCGGGGGGCCGTCTGGATACGCAGTATTTT.

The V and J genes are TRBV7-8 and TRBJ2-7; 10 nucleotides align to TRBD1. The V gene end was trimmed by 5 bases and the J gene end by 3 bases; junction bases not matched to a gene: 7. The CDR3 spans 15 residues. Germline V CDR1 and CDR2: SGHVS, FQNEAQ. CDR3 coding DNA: TGTGCCAGCAGCGCGGGACAGGGGAAACACTACGAGCAGTACTTC. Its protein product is CASSAGQGKHYEQYF.

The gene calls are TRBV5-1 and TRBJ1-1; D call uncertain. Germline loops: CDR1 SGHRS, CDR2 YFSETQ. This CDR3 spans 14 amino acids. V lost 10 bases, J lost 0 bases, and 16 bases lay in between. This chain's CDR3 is CAGCYLDLNTEAFF. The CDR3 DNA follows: TGCGCCGGCTGCTACCTGGACCTGAACACTGAAGCTTTCTTT.

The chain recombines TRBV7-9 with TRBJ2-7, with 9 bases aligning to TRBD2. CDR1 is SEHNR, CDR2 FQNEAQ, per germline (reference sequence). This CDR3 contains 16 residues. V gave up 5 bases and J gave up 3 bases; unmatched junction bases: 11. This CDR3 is CASSPIGAGGFYEQYF. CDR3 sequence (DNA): TGTGCCAGCAGCCCTATCGGAGCGGGAGGCTTCTACGAGCAGTACTTC.

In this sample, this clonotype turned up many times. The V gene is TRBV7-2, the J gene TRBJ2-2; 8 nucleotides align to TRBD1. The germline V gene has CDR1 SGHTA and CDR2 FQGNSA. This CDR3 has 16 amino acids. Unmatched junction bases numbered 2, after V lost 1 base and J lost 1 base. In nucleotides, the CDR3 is TGTGCCAGCAGCTTAGGTGGGACAGGGAACACCGGGGAGCTGTTTTTT. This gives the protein CASSLGGTGNTGELFF. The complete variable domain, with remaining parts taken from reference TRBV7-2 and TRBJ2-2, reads GAGVSQSPSNKVTEKGKDVELRCDPISGHTALYWYRQSLGQGLEFLIYFQGNSAPDKSGLPSDRFSAERTGGSVSTLTIQRTQQEDSAVYLCASSLGGTGNTGELFFGEGSRLTVL.

The CDR3 region is CASSLSILWSGELFF. The CDR3 nucleotides are TGTGCCAGCAGTTTAAGTATTTTGTGGTCGGGGGAGCTGTTTTTT. The chain employs TRBV27 and TRBJ2-2, with D unresolved. The V gene lost 2 bases and the J gene lost 8 bases, with 15 bases spanning the gap. Per germline, CDR1 MNHEY and CDR2 SMNVEV (reference sequence). The CDR3 has 15 residues.

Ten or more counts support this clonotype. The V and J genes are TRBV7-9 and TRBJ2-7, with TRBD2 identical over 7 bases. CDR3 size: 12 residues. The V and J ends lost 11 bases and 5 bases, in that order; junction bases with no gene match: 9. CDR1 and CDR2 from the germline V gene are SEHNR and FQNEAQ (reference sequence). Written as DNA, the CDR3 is TGTGCCTGCGGGAGAGGGTTGGACGAGCAGTACTTC. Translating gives CACGRGLDEQYF.

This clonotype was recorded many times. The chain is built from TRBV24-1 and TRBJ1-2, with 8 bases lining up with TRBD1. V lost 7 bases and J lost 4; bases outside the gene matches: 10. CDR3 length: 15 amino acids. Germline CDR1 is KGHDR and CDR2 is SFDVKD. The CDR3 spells CATSPGRGLGYGYTF. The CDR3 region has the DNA TGTGCCACCAGCCCCGGCAGGGGGCTAGGCTATGGCTACACCTTC.

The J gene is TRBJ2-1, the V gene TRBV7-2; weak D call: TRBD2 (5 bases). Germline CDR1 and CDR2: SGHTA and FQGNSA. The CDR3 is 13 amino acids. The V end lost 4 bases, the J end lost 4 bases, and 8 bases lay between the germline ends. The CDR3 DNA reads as TGTGCCAGCAGCTCCGGGATTTACAATGAGCAGTTCTTC. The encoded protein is CASSSGIYNEQFF.

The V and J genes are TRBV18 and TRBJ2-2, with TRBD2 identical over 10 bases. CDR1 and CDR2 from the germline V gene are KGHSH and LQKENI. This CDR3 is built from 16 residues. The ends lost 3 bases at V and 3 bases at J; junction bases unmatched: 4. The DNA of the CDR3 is TGTGCCAGCTCACCCCTAGCGGGAGAGGACACCGGGGAGCTGTTTTTT. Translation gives CASSPLAGEDTGELFF.

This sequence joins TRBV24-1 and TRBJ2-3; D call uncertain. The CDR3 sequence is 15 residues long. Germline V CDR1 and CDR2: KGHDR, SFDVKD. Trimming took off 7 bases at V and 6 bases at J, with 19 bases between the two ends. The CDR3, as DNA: TGTGCCACCAGCCCCCGGGTTCCCCCGCCCGATACGCAGTATTTT. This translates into CATSPRVPPPDTQYF.

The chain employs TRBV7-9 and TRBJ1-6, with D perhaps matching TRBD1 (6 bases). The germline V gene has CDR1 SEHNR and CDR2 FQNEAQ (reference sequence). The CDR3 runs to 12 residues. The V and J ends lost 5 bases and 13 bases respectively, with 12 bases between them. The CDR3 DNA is TGTGCCAGCAGCGAAGAGGGACACCCCCTCCACTTT. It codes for CASSEEGHPLHF.

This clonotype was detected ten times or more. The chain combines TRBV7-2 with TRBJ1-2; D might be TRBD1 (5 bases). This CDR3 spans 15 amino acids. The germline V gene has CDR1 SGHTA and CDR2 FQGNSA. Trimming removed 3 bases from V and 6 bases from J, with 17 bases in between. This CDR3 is CASSFSGGGTDGYTF. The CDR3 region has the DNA TGTGCCAGCAGCTTTTCCGGGGGGGGTACTGATGGCTACACCTTC.

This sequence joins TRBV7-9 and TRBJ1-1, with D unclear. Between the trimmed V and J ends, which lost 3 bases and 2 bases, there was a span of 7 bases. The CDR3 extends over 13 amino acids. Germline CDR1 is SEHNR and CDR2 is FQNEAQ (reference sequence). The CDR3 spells CASSFFPNTEAFF. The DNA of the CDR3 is TGTGCCAGCAGCTTCTTCCCTAACACTGAAGCTTTCTTT.

This CDR3 reads CASRKQGGSDTQYF. The CDR3 DNA is TGCGCCAGCAGGAAACAGGGTGGGTCAGATACGCAGTATTTT. J is TRBJ2-3 and V is TRBV5-1, with D perhaps matching TRBD1 (6 bases). This CDR3 region has 14 residues. The V and J ends lost 5 bases and 4 bases respectively, with 14 bases between them. Germline-derived CDR1 and CDR2 are SGHRS and YFSETQ.

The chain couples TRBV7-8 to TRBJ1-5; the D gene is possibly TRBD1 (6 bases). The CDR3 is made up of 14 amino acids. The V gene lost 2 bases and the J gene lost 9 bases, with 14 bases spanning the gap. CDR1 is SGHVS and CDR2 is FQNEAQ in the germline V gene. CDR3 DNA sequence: TGTGCCAGCAGCTTAAGTCGCGGACAGCTGCCCCAGCATTTT. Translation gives CASSLSRGQLPQHF.

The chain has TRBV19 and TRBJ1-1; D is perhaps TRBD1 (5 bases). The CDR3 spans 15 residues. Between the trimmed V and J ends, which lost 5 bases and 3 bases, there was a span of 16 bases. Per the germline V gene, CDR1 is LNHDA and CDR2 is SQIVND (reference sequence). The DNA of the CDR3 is TGTGCCAGTAGTCTACAGGTGCTACTAGACACTGAAGCTTTCTTT. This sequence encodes CASSLQVLLDTEAFF.

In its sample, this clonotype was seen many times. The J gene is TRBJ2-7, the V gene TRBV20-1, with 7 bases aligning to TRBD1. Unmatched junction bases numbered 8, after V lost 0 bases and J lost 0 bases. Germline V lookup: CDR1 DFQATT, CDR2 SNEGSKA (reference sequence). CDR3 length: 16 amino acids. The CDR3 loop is CSARDIGGTNSYEQYF. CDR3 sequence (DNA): TGCAGTGCTAGAGATATAGGGGGCACCAACTCCTACGAGCAGTACTTC.

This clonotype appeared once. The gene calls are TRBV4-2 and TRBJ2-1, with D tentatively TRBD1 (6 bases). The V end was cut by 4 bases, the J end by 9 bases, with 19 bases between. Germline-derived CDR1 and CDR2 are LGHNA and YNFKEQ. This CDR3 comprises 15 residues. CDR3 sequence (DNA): TGTGCCAGCAGCCCGTGGGGGCAGGGCAAAGGTGAGCAGTTCTTC. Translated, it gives CASSPWGQGKGEQFF.

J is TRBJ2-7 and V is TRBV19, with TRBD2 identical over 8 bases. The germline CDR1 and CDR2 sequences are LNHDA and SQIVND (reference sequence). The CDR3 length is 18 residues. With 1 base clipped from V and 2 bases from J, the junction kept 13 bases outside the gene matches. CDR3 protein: CASSIAPLRSGSPYEQYF. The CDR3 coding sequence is TGTGCCAGTAGTATAGCCCCCTTAAGGAGCGGGAGTCCCTACGAGCAGTACTTC.

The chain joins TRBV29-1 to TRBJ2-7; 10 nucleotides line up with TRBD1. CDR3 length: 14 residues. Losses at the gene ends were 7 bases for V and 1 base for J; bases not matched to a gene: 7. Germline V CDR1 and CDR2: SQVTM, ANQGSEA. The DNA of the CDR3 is TGCAGCGCAATGGACAGGGGGACATCCTACGAGCAGTACTTC. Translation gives CSAMDRGTSYEQYF.